A selection of T cell receptor beta chains follows, all from one sample in a study of T-cell memory formation after mild COVID-19. Each CDR3 protein gets one entry after TCRdb re-called the 5' RACE reads with MiXCR. The sample lists hundreds of thousands of distinct CDR3 sequences, 15% to 20% seen once, with 22% in the top ten. Sequences were obtained from PBMCs or a T cell subset sorted from them (not recorded which). All receptors come from a young man who had mild COVID-19 (a few samples of this study predate the infection). Cell type and time point are not known. CDR3s include the opening cysteine and the closing phenylalanine or tryptophan. D genes are given only for firm matches. The listing skips clone size in some rows; elsewhere it reads once, few, many or a size class.

TRBJ2-1 . TRBV6-1 16 TRBD1 CASSESRDRGWNEQFF TGTGCCAGCAGTGAAAGCCGGGACAGGGGTTGGAATGAGCAGTTCTTC
TRBJ2-2 . TRBV11-2 12 . CASSAGTGELFF TGTGCCAGCAGCGCCGGAACCGGGGAGCTGTTTTTT
TRBJ1-5 . TRBV3-1 15 . CASSQVPSGNQPQHF TGTGCCAGCAGCCAAGTCCCCTCCGGCAATCAGCCCCAGCATTTT
TRBJ1-1 few TRBV4-3 13 . CASRAGRNTEAFF TGCGCCAGCAGGGCTGGTAGGAACACTGAAGCTTTCTTT
TRBJ1-2 few TRBV4-3 14 . CASSQERGSYGYTF TGCGCCAGCAGCCAAGAAAGGGGTTCGTATGGCTACACCTTC
TRBJ2-5 few TRBV5-1 14 . CASSLGLLGETQYF TGCGCCAGCAGCTTGGGCCTTTTAGGGGAGACCCAGTACTTC
TRBJ2-1 few TRBV11-2 15 TRBD1 CASSLRDRDHNEQFF TGTGCCAGCAGCCTCCGGGACAGGGACCACAATGAGCAGTTCTTC
TRBJ2-5 . TRBV7-2 16 . CASSLGTDPRRETQYF TGTGCCAGCAGCTTAGGCACGGACCCCAGAAGAGAGACCCAGTACTTC
TRBJ1-1 . TRBV6-5 15 TRBD1 CASSRRQGRDTEAFF TGTGCCAGCAGCCGTAGACAGGGGAGGGACACTGAAGCTTTCTTT
TRBJ2-1 few TRBV4-3 15 . CASSQTGVDYNEQFF TGCGCCAGCAGCCAAACCGGGGTCGACTACAATGAGCAGTTCTTC
TRBJ1-1 . TRBV10-3 12 TRBD1 CASSRDSAEAFF TGTGCCTCGTCCCGGGACAGCGCTGAAGCTTTCTTT
TRBJ1-2 few TRBV3-1 13 . CASSQDLEGGYTF TGTGCCAGCAGCCAAGATCTGGAGGGAGGCTACACCTTC
TRBJ2-3 few TRBV7-2 17 . CASSLPSNGPHTDTQYF TGTGCCAGCAGCTTACCCTCTAATGGACCGCACACAGATACGCAGTATTTT
TRBJ2-3 . TRBV18 15 . CASSPPSGTTDTQYF TGTGCCAGCTCACCACCGAGTGGGACCACAGATACGCAGTATTTT
TRBJ1-5 few TRBV28 16 TRBD1 CASSFSVDRGFQPQHF TGTGCCAGCAGTTTTAGTGTGGACAGGGGTTTTCAGCCCCAGCATTTT
TRBJ2-5 few TRBV29-1 12 TRBD2 CSVEVAGQTQYF TGCAGCGTTGAAGTAGCGGGGCAGACCCAGTACTTC
TRBJ1-2 . TRBV20-1 13 TRBD1 CSAPDRGLRSYTF TGCAGTGCGCCTGACAGGGGGCTTAGGAGCTACACCTTC
TRBJ1-4 . TRBV7-6 14 . CASHRGTTNEKLFF TGTGCCAGCCACCGGGGGACTACTAATGAAAAACTGTTTTTT
TRBJ1-5 few TRBV18 14 . CASSPLDGDQPQHF TGTGCCAGCTCACCCCTCGACGGGGATCAGCCCCAGCATTTT
TRBJ1-5 . TRBV20-1 16 TRBD1 CSATTRGQYSNQPQHF TGCAGTGCCACCACACGGGGACAGTATAGCAATCAGCCCCAGCATTTT
TRBJ1-1 . TRBV5-1 14 TRBD1 CASSLGTGPTEAFF TGCGCCAGCAGCTTAGGGACAGGGCCCACTGAAGCTTTCTTT
TRBJ1-2 few TRBV4-3 13 . CASSQVGGEGYTF TGCGCCAGCAGCCAAGTGGGGGGAGAAGGCTACACCTTC
TRBJ2-6 few TRBV10-3 16 . CAISGTASSGANVLTF TGTGCCATCAGTGGGACAGCCAGCTCTGGGGCCAACGTCCTGACTTTC
TRBJ2-5 few TRBV6-2/TRBV6-3 15 . CASSSHWGRQETQYF TGTGCCAGCAGTTCCCACTGGGGTAGGCAAGAGACCCAGTACTTC
TRBJ1-1 few TRBV5-1 15 TRBD1 CASSLVTGDVAEAFF TGCGCCAGCAGCTTGGTGACAGGGGATGTCGCTGAAGCTTTCTTT
TRBJ2-5 few TRBV12-3/TRBV12-4 14 TRBD1 CASSLAGTGETQYF TGTGCCAGCAGTTTAGCGGGGACAGGGGAGACCCAGTACTTC
TRBJ2-6 many TRBV7-3 18 TRBD1 CASTLRDRFISGANVLTF TGTGCCAGCACGTTACGGGACAGGTTTATCTCTGGGGCCAACGTCCTGACTTTC
TRBJ2-5 few TRBV7-2 13 . CASSEGGWETQYF TGTGCCAGCAGCGAGGGGGGGTGGGAGACCCAGTACTTC
TRBJ1-1 many TRBV6-2/TRBV6-3 15 . CASRPVGAGRAEAFF TGTGCCAGCAGACCCGTCGGGGCCGGAAGGGCTGAAGCTTTCTTT
TRBJ2-5 . TRBV5-1 14 . CASSPRTAQETQYF TGCGCCAGCAGCCCGAGGACAGCCCAAGAGACCCAGTACTTC
TRBJ2-3 few TRBV20-1 17 TRBD2 CSARNARTRSHPDTQYF TGCAGTGCGCGCAACGCCAGGACTAGGAGCCATCCAGATACGCAGTATTTT
TRBJ1-1 . TRBV7-2 14 TRBD1 CASSLADRDGEAFF TGTGCCAGCAGCTTAGCCGACAGGGACGGTGAAGCTTTCTTT
TRBJ2-7 . TRBV5-8 14 TRBD1 CASSTRDRDYEQYF TGTGCCAGCAGCACCCGGGACAGGGACTACGAGCAGTACTTC
TRBJ1-2 . TRBV2 15 TRBD1 CASFIRDSLNYGYTF TGTGCCAGCTTTATCCGGGACAGCCTTAACTATGGCTACACCTTC
TRBJ1-5 many TRBV5-1 15 . CASSLRGEPNQPQHF TGCGCCAGCAGCTTACGTGGCGAACCCAATCAGCCCCAGCATTTT
TRBJ2-3 . TRBV20-1 14 TRBD1 CSASRDSRTDTQYF TGCAGTGCTAGCAGGGACAGTCGCACAGATACGCAGTATTTT
TRBJ1-3 few TRBV7-8 12 . CASSLRGNTIYF TGTGCCAGCAGCTTAAGGGGAAACACCATATATTTT
TRBJ2-4 . TRBV6-2/TRBV6-3 16 . CASSHWTALAKNIQYF TGTGCCAGCAGTCACTGGACAGCCCTAGCCAAAAACATTCAGTACTTC
TRBJ1-2 . TRBV5-1 15 TRBD1 CASSLVGVLTGPNTF TGCGCCAGCAGCTTGGTCGGCGTGCTGACAGGGCCTAACACCTTC
TRBJ2-3 . TRBV20-1 14 . CSAPPRFRTDTQYF TGCAGTGCCCCCCCGAGGTTTCGCACAGATACGCAGTATTTT
TRBJ2-3 many TRBV7-2 13 . CASTRPGTDTQYF TGTGCCAGCACCCGCCCGGGGACAGATACGCAGTATTTT
TRBJ1-1 . TRBV29-1 11 . CSVGKNTEAFF TGCAGCGTTGGTAAGAACACTGAAGCTTTCTTT
TRBJ1-1 . TRBV25-1 13 TRBD1 CASGLSGGTEAFF TGTGCCAGCGGATTATCAGGGGGCACTGAAGCTTTCTTT
TRBJ1-2 . TRBV7-9 13 . CASSPQEVYGYTF TGTGCCAGCAGCCCTCAGGAAGTCTACGGCTACACCTTC
TRBJ2-7 few TRBV4-1 14 TRBD1 CASSQIGQALEQYF TGCGCCAGCAGCCAAATTGGACAGGCGCTCGAGCAGTACTTC
TRBJ1-1 . TRBV29-1 14 TRBD1 CSVTPGQGNAEAFF TGCAGCGTGACTCCGGGACAGGGAAACGCTGAAGCTTTCTTT
TRBJ1-2 . TRBV4-3 15 TRBD1 CASSQGLTGDYGYTF TGCGCCAGCAGCCAGGGCCTAACAGGGGACTATGGCTACACCTTC
TRBJ1-2 few TRBV11-2 12 . CAEQEGNYGYTF TGTGCCGAACAAGAGGGGAACTATGGCTACACCTTC
TRBJ2-3 few TRBV4-3 15 TRBD1 CASSQDRGRTDTQYF TGCGCCAGCAGCCAAGACAGGGGGCGCACAGATACGCAGTATTTT
TRBJ1-2 . TRBV12-3/TRBV12-4 13 TRBD1 CASSFTGAYGYTF TGTGCCAGCAGTTTTACAGGGGCCTATGGCTACACCTTC
TRBJ2-5 . TRBV12-3/TRBV12-4 13 . CASSLAGTETQYF TGTGCCAGCAGTTTAGCAGGGACGGAGACCCAGTACTTC